Sequencing of this T cell receptor (beta chain) was carried out in a study of blood T cell repertoires in COVID-19. Study in general: The United States, Italy and Spain provided the acute and convalescent COVID-19 samples. PBMCs, B-cell-depleted T cells, or T cells provided the cDNA or gDNA that made up the material.

Per the study methods: Amplification of reference gene primers was used by the study to estimate nucleated cell counts. Assay: immunoSEQ multiplex PCR; the TCRdb copy retains only in-frame clones and omits some. D and trimming come from the DNA, and the V and J calls and clone size come from that table. In the table there are roughly 63,000 clones, about 87% of which are singletons. The sequenced sample consisted of peripheral blood. The TCR originated in a man in his sixties with acute or convalescent COVID-19.

The CDR3 loop is CASSLVASPSYNEQFF. The CDR3 bases are TGTGCCAGCAGCTTAGTAGCGTCTCCCTCCTACAATGAGCAGTTCTTC. This sequence joins TRBV7-6 and TRBJ2-1; TRBD2 might be the D (5 bases). The V and J ends lost 1 base and 0 bases respectively, with 10 bases between them. CDR1 and CDR2 from the germline V gene are SGHVS and FNYEAQ. This CDR3 region has 16 residues.